These T cell receptor beta chains were read from a single sample in a study of memory CD4+ T cells and cytomegalovirus serostatus. Some clones are missing from TCRdb's copy, which holds only in-frame ones; the method was immunoSEQ multiplex PCR. The sample holds 30,000 to 40,000 clones; 65% to 80% are singletons and the top ten take approximately 5.7%. Sequencing was performed on memory CD4+ T cells from blood. These receptors were taken from an adult in good health and CMV-seropositive. The CDR3 runs from the conserved cysteine through the conserved F or W. D genes are given only for firm matches. Expanded clones are given a class, and other clones once, few, many or no size at all.

clone_size	v_call	j_call	d_call	cdr3_nt	cdr3_aa
-	TRBV11-3	TRBJ2-5	TRBD1	TGTGCCAGCAGCAAGGGACAGGGAGAAGAGACCCAGTACTTC	CASSKGQGEETQYF
-	TRBV7-2	TRBJ2-5	-	TGTGCCAGCAGCTATCAGGGCACGGGCCAAGAGACCCAGTACTTC	CASSYQGTGQETQYF
-	TRBV27	TRBJ1-1	TRBD1	TGTGCCAGCTCCCCCCGGACAGGGTTCGCGAAGAACACTGAAGCTTTCTTT	CASSPRTGFAKNTEAFF
few	TRBV5-8	TRBJ2-7	TRBD2	TGTGCCAGCACCGGGGACTACTCCTACGAGCAGTACTTC	CASTGDYSYEQYF
once	TRBV27	TRBJ1-1	-	TGTGCCAGCAGTTTGAGGGCTAACACTGAAGCTTTCTTT	CASSLRANTEAFF
-	TRBV5-1	TRBJ2-5	-	TGCGCCAGCAGCTCCAGGACAGTCCAGGGGGAGACCCAGTACTTC	CASSSRTVQGETQYF
few	TRBV9	TRBJ2-7	TRBD2	TGTGCCAGCAGCGTAGGTGCGGGGGGCCCCTACGAGCAGTACTTC	CASSVGAGGPYEQYF
once	TRBV29-1	TRBJ2-3	TRBD2	TGCAGCGTTGGGGGCGGGAGTGGGATTGGTGGCACAGATACGCAGTATTTT	CSVGGGSGIGGTDTQYF
-	TRBV18	TRBJ1-1	-	TGTGCCAGCTCACCGGACATGAACACTGAAGCTTTCTTT	CASSPDMNTEAFF
-	TRBV6-5	TRBJ2-5	-	TGTGCCAGCAGATCTCAGGGGGAGACCCAGTACTTC	CASRSQGETQYF
few	TRBV29-1	TRBJ2-6	-	TGCAGCGTTGAAGCAGGGTCCTCTGGGGCCAACGTCCTGACTTTC	CSVEAGSSGANVLTF
medium-sized	TRBV7-2	TRBJ2-7	TRBD2	TGTGCCAGCAGCTTAGCCAGCGGGAGAAACGAGCAGTACTTC	CASSLASGRNEQYF
few	TRBV27	TRBJ1-2	-	TGTGCCAGCAGTCCCCTCATAACCGCCTCGTTATATGGCTACACCTTC	CASSPLITASLYGYTF
-	TRBV2	TRBJ1-5	TRBD1	TGTGCCAGCAGCCTGGGACAGGGAAGCAATCAGCCCCAGCATTTT	CASSLGQGSNQPQHF
-	TRBV9	TRBJ2-1	TRBD1	TGTGCCAGCAGCGTAGGGGACAGAAACTACAATGAGCAGTTCTTC	CASSVGDRNYNEQFF
-	TRBV6-4	TRBJ2-1	TRBD1	TGTGCCAGCAGTGACAAGGGGGCTGAGAATGAGCAGTTCTTC	CASSDKGAENEQFF
-	TRBV9	TRBJ2-1	TRBD2	TGTGCCAGCAGCGTATCGGTAGCGGGATCCTACAATGAGCAGTTCTTC	CASSVSVAGSYNEQFF
-	TRBV5-1	TRBJ2-7	-	TGCGCCAGCAGCTTGGAGGCGGGCCCCTACGAGCAGTACTTC	CASSLEAGPYEQYF
-	TRBV14	TRBJ1-1	TRBD1	TGTGCCAGCAGCCCCCGACAGGGTGAAGCTTTCTTT	CASSPRQGEAFF
-	TRBV9	TRBJ2-1	-	TGTGCCAGCAGCGTAGAACTCCCCAATGAGCAGTTCTTC	CASSVELPNEQFF
-	TRBV21-1	TRBJ1-2	-	TGTGCCAGCAGCCCCCGGGGGGGCCGGGATGGCTACACCTTC	CASSPRGGRDGYTF
-	TRBV7-2	TRBJ2-7	-	TGTGCCAGCAGCTCGGGCCCCTACGAGCAGTACTTC	CASSSGPYEQYF
-	TRBV11-1	TRBJ2-5	TRBD2	TGTGCCAGCAGCCGAGTACTAGCGGGGCAAGAGACCCAGTACTTC	CASSRVLAGQETQYF
-	TRBV4-2	TRBJ2-1	-	TGTGCCAGCAGCCAAGTTGCGACCCCCGAGAATGAGCAGTTCTTC	CASSQVATPENEQFF
-	TRBV7-7	TRBJ2-2	TRBD2	TGTGCTAGCAGCGGGGGCCGAACCGGGGAGCTGTTTTTT	CASSGGRTGELFF
-	TRBV5-6	TRBJ2-5	-	TGTGCCAGCAGCTTCAGTTTCACCGCGACTCAAGAGACCCAGTACTTC	CASSFSFTATQETQYF
-	TRBV2	TRBJ1-5	-	TGTGCCAGCAGTATGGGAAATCAGCCCCAGCATTTT	CASSMGNQPQHF
-	TRBV7-9	TRBJ2-7	-	TGTGCCAGCAGCTTAGCGGGTAGTTACGAGCAGTACTTC	CASSLAGSYEQYF
-	TRBV7-9	TRBJ1-1	-	TGTGCCAGCAGCTCAGGACAGTACACTGAAGCTTTCTTT	CASSSGQYTEAFF
once	TRBV12-5	TRBJ1-2	-	TGTGCTAGTGGTTTGTCCGGGGGAGGCTACACCTTC	CASGLSGGGYTF
-	TRBV4-2	TRBJ2-3	-	TGTGCCAGCAGCCAAAAAGAGAACACAGATACGCAGTATTTT	CASSQKENTDTQYF
-	TRBV7-2	TRBJ1-1	TRBD1	TGTGCCAGCAGCTTTATTAGTGGGGACAGCACTGAAGCTTTCTTT	CASSFISGDSTEAFF
few	TRBV2	TRBJ2-1	-	TGTGCCAGCAGTGCACACTCGGATGAGCAGTTCTTC	CASSAHSDEQFF
-	TRBV2	TRBJ1-3	-	TGTGCCAGCAGTGACCGGAGGGGATGGGCCATATATTTT	CASSDRRGWAIYF
-	TRBV9	TRBJ2-5	-	TGTGCCAGCAGCCCGGGTGTAGTACAAGAGACCCAGTACTTC	CASSPGVVQETQYF
-	TRBV7-2	TRBJ1-6	-	TGTGCCAGCAGCTTACAAAGCTCCTATAATTCACCCCTCCACTTT	CASSLQSSYNSPLHF
-	TRBV11-2	TRBJ2-7	-	TGTGCCAGCAGCTTAGAGTTTTGGTCAGGTTACGAGCAGTACTTC	CASSLEFWSGYEQYF
-	TRBV29-1	TRBJ1-1	-	TGCAGCGGGGTGGGGTTGGACACTGAAGCTTTCTTT	CSGVGLDTEAFF
-	TRBV7-2	TRBJ2-1	-	TGTGCCAGCAGTCTCCCTAGCTACAATGAGCAGTTCTTC	CASSLPSYNEQFF
-	TRBV6-5	TRBJ2-5	-	TGTGCCAGCAAGTCCCAGGGCGAGACCCAGTACTTC	CASKSQGETQYF
-	TRBV5-1	TRBJ2-3	TRBD2	TGCGCCAGCAGCTTGGCCCTAGCGGGGACAGATACGCAGTATTTT	CASSLALAGTDTQYF
-	TRBV2	TRBJ1-1	-	TGTGCCAGCAATGCCAGGCTGGGCGACACTGAAGCTTTCTTT	CASNARLGDTEAFF
-	TRBV9	TRBJ2-1	TRBD2	TGTGCCAGCAGCGTAGAAAGCGGGGGGCGGGGTGAGCAGTTCTTC	CASSVESGGRGEQFF
-	TRBV14	TRBJ2-3	-	TGTGCCAGCAGCCCCCCCGCCAGCACAGATACGCAGTATTTT	CASSPPASTDTQYF
once	TRBV28	TRBJ2-7	-	TGTGCCAGCAGTTTATGGGCACAATACGAGCAGTACTTC	CASSLWAQYEQYF
-	TRBV30	TRBJ2-1	-	TGTGCCTGCTACAGGGAGTGCCATGAGCAGTTCTTC	CACYRECHEQFF
-	TRBV7-9	TRBJ2-6	-	TGTGCCAGCAGCTTAGCCCCCTCTGGGGCCAACGTCCTGACTTTC	CASSLAPSGANVLTF
-	TRBV5-1	TRBJ1-2	-	TGCGCCAGCAGCTTGGGCGGAGAAAACTATGGCTACACCTTC	CASSLGGENYGYTF
few	TRBV19	TRBJ1-3	-	TGTGCCTCCCGAAAGGTTCTGGGGACTGGAAACACCATATATTTT	CASRKVLGTGNTIYF